The present T cell receptor beta chain was sequenced within a study of primary melanoma T cells and metastatic recurrence. Study details: Samples were primary melanomas of stage T2 to T4.

The method was immunoSEQ multiplex PCR; TCRdb's version includes in-frame clones alone and lacks a portion of them. The listing contains dozens of clones. Study conclusions and caveats: A tumor T-cell fraction above 20% appeared protective.

Points on this clone: The antigen is unknown. At least one nucleotide is ambiguous or was not read, and the resulting amino acid is denoted X.

The CDR3 covers 15 residues. CDR1 LNHDA and CDR2 SQIVND come from the germline V gene (reference sequence). J lost 10 bases, V lost 6 bases, and 14 bases had no gene match. The receptor was derived from a human donor with melanoma. The genes are TRBV19 and TRBJ2-1; 8 bases agree with TRBD2. Sequenced sample: melanoma tumor tissue. The CDR3 protein is CASSSTSXGFDEQFF. In DNA form, the CDR3 reads TGTGCCAGTAGCTCGACTAGCGRGGGTTTTGACGAGCAGTTCTTC.